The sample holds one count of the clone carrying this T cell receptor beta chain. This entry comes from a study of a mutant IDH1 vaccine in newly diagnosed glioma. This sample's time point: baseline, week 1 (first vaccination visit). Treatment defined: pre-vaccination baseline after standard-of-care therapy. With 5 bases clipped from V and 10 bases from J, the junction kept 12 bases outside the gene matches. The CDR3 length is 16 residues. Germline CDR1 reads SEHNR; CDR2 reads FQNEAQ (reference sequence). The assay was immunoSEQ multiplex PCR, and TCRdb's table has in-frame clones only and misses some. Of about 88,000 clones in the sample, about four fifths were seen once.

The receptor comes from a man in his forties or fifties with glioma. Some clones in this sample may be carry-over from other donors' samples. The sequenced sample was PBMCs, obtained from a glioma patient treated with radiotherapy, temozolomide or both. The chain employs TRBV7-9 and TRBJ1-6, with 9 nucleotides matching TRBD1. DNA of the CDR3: TGTGCCAGCAGCCCCGAAGTACAGGGGGCGAGGTCACCCCTCCACTTT. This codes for CASSPEVQGARSPLHF.